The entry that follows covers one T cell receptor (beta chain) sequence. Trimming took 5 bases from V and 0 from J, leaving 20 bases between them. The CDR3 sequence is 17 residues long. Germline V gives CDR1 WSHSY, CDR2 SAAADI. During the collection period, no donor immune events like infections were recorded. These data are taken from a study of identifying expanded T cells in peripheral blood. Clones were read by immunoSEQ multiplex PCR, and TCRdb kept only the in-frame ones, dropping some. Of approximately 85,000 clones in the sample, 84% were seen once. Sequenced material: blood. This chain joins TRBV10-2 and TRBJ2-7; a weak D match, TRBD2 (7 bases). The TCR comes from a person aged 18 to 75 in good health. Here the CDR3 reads CASSPLPGGLVSYEQYF. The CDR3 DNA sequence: TGCGCCAGCAGTCCCCTCCCGGGGGGCCTCGTCTCCTACGAGCAGTACTTC.